This entry features one TCR beta chain sequence. Its antigen is undetermined. These data come from a study of shared clonotypes between healthy human individuals. Study at large: Three CD4 naive, three CD4 memory, two CD8 naive and one CD8 memory plate were used per donor. Study-level findings and limits: All-four-donor shared clonotypes had higher generation probabilities than non-shared clonotypes did. A generally larger estimated richness was seen in naive subsets than in memory subsets.

On sorted subsets, replicate PCRs used approximately 190 ng DNA, or some 28,000 T cell genomes. Sequencing used immunoSEQ multiplex PCR; TCRdb keeps in-frame clones, though not all of them. This table holds roughly 2.1 million clones, 93% found once. The CDR3 is 12 amino acids. Selected positively for CCR7 and CD45RO-negative, naive CD8 cells excluded terminally differentiated effector memory CD45RA+ cells. Sequencing input: naive CD8+ T cells from PBMCs. The receptor was derived from a man younger than 35 in good health. Some clones in this sample may be carry-over from other donors' samples. V usage is TRBV21-1 and J usage is TRBJ2-7; TRBD1, the table's D call, was not compared with the DNA. TRBV21-1 is tagged as a pseudogene. CDR3 nucleotide sequence: TGTGCCCTTAACAGGGGTTTAGACGAGCAGTACTTC. Its translation: CALNRGLDEQYF.